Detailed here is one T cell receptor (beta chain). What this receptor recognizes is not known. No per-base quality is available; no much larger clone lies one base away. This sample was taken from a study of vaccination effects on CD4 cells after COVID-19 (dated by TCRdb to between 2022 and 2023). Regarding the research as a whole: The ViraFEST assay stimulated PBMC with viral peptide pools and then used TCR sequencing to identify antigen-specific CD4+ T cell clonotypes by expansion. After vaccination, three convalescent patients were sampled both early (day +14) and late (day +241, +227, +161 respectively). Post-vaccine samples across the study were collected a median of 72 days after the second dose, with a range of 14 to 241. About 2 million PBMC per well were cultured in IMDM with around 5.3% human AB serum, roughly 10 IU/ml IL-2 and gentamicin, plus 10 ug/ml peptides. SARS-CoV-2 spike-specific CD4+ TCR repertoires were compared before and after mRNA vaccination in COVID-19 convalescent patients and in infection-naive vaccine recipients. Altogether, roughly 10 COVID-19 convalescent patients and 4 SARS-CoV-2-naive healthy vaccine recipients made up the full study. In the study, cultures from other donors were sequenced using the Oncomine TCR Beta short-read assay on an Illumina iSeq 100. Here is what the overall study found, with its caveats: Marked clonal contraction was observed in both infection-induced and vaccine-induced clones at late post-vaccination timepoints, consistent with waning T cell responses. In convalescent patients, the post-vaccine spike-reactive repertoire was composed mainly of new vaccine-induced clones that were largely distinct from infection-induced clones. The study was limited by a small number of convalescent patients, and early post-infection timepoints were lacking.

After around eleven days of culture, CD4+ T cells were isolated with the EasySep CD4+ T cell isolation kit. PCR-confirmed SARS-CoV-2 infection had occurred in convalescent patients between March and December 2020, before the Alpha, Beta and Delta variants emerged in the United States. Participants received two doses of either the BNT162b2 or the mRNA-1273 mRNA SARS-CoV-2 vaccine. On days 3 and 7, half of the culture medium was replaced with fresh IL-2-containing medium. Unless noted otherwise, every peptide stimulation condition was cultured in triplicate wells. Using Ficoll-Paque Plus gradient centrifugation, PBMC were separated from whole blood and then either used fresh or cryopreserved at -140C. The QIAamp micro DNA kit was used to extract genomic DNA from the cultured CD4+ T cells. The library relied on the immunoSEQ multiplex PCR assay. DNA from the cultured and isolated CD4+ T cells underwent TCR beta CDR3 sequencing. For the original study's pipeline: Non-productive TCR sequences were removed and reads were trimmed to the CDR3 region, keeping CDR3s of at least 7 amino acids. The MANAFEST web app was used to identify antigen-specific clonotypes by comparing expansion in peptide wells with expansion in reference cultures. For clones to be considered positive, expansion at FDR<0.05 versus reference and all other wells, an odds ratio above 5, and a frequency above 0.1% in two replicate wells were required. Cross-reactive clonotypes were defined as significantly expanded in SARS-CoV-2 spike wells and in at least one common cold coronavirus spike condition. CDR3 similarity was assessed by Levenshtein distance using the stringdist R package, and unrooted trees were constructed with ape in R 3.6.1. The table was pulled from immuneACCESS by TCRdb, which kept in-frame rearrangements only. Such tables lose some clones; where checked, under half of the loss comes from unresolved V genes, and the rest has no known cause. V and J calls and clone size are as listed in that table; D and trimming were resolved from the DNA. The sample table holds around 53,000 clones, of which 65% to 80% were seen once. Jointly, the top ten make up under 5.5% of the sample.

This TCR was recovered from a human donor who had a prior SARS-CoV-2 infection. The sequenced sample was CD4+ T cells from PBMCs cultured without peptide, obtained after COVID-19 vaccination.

The DNA sequence reads TGTGCCAGCAGCGGAGGATTCCACCCGGATGAGCAGTTCTTC. Protein translation: CASSGGFHPDEQFF. Recombination connected TRBV9 to TRBJ2-1; no confident D gene assignment can be made. V and J are truncated by 3 bases and 8 bases respectively, leaving an intervening sequence of 15 bases. From the cysteine through the phenylalanine, the CDR3 covers 14 amino acids. Only CDR3 DNA is held: 42 bases, read in frame from base 1. Based on the germline V gene, the CDR1 and CDR2 sequences are SGDLS and YYNGEE.